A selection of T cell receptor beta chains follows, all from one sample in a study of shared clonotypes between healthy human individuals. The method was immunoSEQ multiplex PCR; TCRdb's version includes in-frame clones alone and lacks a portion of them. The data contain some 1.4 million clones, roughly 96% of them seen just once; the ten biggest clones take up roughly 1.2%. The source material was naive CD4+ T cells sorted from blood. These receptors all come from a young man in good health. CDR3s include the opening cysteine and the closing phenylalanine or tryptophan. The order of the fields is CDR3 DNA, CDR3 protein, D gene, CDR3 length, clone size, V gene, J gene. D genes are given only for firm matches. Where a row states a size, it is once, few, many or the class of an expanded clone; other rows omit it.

cdr3_nt: TGTGCCAGCAGACCTATAAGCGGGACAGGGGTAGGGATAGGATATGAAAAACTGTTTTTT; cdr3_aa: CASRPISGTGVGIGYEKLFF; d_call: TRBD1; cdr3_length: 20; clone_size: .; v_call: TRBV28; j_call: TRBJ1-4
cdr3_nt: TGTGCCAGAAGAGCCGGGAAGAACACCGGGGAGCTGTTTTTT; cdr3_aa: CARRAGKNTGELFF; d_call: .; cdr3_length: 14; clone_size: .; v_call: TRBV2; j_call: TRBJ2-2
cdr3_nt: TGTGCCAGTAATCGACACACTGAAGCTTTCTTT; cdr3_aa: CASNRHTEAFF; d_call: .; cdr3_length: 11; clone_size: .; v_call: TRBV19; j_call: TRBJ1-1
cdr3_nt: TGCGCCAGCAGCTTGGCTAGCGGGATTAGTGAGCAGTTCTTC; cdr3_aa: CASSLASGISEQFF; d_call: TRBD2; cdr3_length: 14; clone_size: .; v_call: TRBV5-1; j_call: TRBJ2-1
cdr3_nt: TGTGCCAGCAGCCGACTAGCGGGAGTTGGCGGTCCTTACAATGAGCAGTTCTTC; cdr3_aa: CASSRLAGVGGPYNEQFF; d_call: TRBD2; cdr3_length: 18; clone_size: once; v_call: TRBV7-2; j_call: TRBJ2-1
cdr3_nt: TGTGCCAGCAGCCAAGCCGAGACAGTCTCCTATGGCTACACCTTC; cdr3_aa: CASSQAETVSYGYTF; d_call: .; cdr3_length: 15; clone_size: .; v_call: TRBV4-2; j_call: TRBJ1-2
cdr3_nt: TGTGCCTGGAGTGATCCAGGGCTAGGAAACACCATATATTTT; cdr3_aa: CAWSDPGLGNTIYF; d_call: .; cdr3_length: 14; clone_size: .; v_call: TRBV30; j_call: TRBJ1-3
cdr3_nt: TGTGCCATACGGACATTCGACTACGAGCAGTACTTC; cdr3_aa: CAIRTFDYEQYF; d_call: .; cdr3_length: 12; clone_size: .; v_call: TRBV28; j_call: TRBJ2-7
cdr3_nt: TGTGCCAGCAGCGTAGACCTGCAAGAGACCCAGTACTTC; cdr3_aa: CASSVDLQETQYF; d_call: .; cdr3_length: 13; clone_size: .; v_call: TRBV9; j_call: TRBJ2-5
cdr3_nt: TGCAGCGTTCTAACCTCTGAAGCTTTCTTT; cdr3_aa: CSVLTSEAFF; d_call: .; cdr3_length: 10; clone_size: .; v_call: TRBV29-1; j_call: TRBJ1-1
cdr3_nt: TGTGCCAGCAGCTATCTCAAAGCGGGAGGTGGTGAGCAGTACTTC; cdr3_aa: CASSYLKAGGGEQYF; d_call: TRBD2; cdr3_length: 15; clone_size: .; v_call: TRBV6-5; j_call: TRBJ2-7
cdr3_nt: TGTGCCAGCAGTGCTAGGGCAGGTATCAAGCCCCAGCATTTT; cdr3_aa: CASSARAGIKPQHF; d_call: .; cdr3_length: 14; clone_size: .; v_call: TRBV2; j_call: TRBJ1-5
cdr3_nt: TGTGCCAGCAGCCCACAAGAACTAAGTGAAAAACTGTTTTTT; cdr3_aa: CASSPQELSEKLFF; d_call: .; cdr3_length: 14; clone_size: .; v_call: TRBV7-9; j_call: TRBJ1-4
cdr3_nt: TGCAGCGCTACCGACAGGGGGATGGAGACCCAGTACTTC; cdr3_aa: CSATDRGMETQYF; d_call: TRBD1; cdr3_length: 13; clone_size: .; v_call: TRBV29-1; j_call: TRBJ2-5